This TCR beta chain was retrieved from a study of breast tumors, draining lymph nodes, adjacent tissues. The table lists this clonotype with many counts. From the multiplex PCR reads, TCRdb called clonotypes with MiXCR, one entry per CDR3 protein. The sample yields approximately 130,000 distinct CDR3 sequences, 21% seen once. The CDR3 is 14 residues long. Trimming shortened V by 4 bases and J by 13 bases, and 17 bases separated the two germline ends. CDR1 and CDR2 from the germline V gene are MDHEN and SYDVKM. The lymph nodes were axillary draining lymph nodes from breast cancer patients. Sequenced: axillary lymph node tissue. This sequence joins TRBV28 and TRBJ1-6, with a tentative D call TRBD1 (6 bases). This TCR was recovered from a female donor with breast cancer. Some clones in this sample may be carry-over from other donors' samples. DNA of the CDR3: TGTGCCAGCAGTTCCACAGGGAGGGTCACTCCCCTCCACTTT. Encoded protein: CASSSTGRVTPLHF.